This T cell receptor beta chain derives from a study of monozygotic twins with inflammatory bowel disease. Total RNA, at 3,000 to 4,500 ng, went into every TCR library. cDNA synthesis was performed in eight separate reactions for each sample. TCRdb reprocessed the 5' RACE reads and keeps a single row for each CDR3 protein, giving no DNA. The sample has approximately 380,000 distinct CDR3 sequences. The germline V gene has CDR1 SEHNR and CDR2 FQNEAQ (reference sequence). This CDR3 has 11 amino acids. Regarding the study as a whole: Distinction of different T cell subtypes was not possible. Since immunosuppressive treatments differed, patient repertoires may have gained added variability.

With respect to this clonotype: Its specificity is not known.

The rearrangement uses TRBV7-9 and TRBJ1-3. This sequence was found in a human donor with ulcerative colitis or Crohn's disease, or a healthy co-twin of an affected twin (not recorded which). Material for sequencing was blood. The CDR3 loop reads CASSFGNTIYF.